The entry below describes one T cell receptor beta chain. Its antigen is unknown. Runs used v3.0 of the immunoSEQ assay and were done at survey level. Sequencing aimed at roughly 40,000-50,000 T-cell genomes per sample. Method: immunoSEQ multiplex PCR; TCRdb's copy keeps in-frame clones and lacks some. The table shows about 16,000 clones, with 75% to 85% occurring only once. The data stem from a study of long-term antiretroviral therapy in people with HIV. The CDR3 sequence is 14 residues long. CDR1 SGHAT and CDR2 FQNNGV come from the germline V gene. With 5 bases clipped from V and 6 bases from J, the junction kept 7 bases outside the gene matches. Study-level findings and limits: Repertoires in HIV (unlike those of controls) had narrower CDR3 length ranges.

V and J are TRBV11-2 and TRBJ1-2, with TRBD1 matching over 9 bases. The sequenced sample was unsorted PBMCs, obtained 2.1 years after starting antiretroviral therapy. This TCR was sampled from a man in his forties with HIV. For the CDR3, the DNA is TGTGCCAGCAGCGAGAACAGGGGGCGGGATGGCTACACCTTC. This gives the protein CASSENRGRDGYTF.